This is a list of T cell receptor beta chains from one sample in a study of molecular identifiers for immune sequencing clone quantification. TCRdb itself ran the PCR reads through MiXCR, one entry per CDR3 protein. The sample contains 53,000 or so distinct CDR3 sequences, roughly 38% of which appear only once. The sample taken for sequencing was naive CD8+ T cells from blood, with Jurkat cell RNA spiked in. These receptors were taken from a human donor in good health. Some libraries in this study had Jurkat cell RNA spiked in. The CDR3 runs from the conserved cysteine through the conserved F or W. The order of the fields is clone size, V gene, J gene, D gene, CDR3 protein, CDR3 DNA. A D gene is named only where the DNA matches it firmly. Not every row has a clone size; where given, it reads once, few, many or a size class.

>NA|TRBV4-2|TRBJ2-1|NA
CASSQDGTSEQFF
TGTGCCAGCAGCCAAGACGGAACCAGTGAGCAGTTCTTC
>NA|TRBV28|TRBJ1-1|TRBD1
CASTRGEDTEAFF
TGTGCCAGCACCAGGGGGGAAGACACTGAAGCTTTCTTT
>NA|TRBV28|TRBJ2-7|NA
CASSPQLRDEQYF
TGTGCCAGCAGTCCGCAATTGAGGGACGAGCAGTACTTC
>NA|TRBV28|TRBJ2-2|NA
CASSLLPNTGELFF
TGTGCCAGCAGCCTACTTCCGAACACCGGGGAGCTGTTTTTT
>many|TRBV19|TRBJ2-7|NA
CASKRDGAYEQYF
TGTGCCAGTAAAAGGGACGGAGCCTACGAGCAGTACTTC
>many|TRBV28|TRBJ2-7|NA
CASSLGTPSEQYF
TGTGCCAGCAGCCTCGGTACTCCCTCCGAGCAGTACTTC
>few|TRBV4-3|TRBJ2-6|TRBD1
CASSQDWDRGNGANVLTF
TGCGCCAGCAGCCAAGATTGGGACAGGGGGAACGGGGCCAACGTCCTGACTTTC
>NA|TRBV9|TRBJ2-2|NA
CASSVDAGNTGELFF
TGTGCCAGCAGCGTAGACGCCGGGAACACCGGGGAGCTGTTTTTT
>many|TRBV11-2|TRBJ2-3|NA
CASSFSTDTQYF
TGTGCCAGCAGCTTTAGCACAGATACGCAGTATTTT
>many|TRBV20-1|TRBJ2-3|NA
CSARGESTDTQYF
TGCAGTGCTAGGGGCGAGAGCACAGATACGCAGTATTTT
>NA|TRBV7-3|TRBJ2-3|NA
CASSLTVSSTDTQYF
TGTGCCAGCAGCTTAACGGTTTCGAGCACAGATACGCAGTATTTT
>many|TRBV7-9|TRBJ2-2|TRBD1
CASSFAGTGTGELFF
TGTGCCAGCAGCTTCGCCGGGACAGGGACCGGGGAGCTGTTTTTT
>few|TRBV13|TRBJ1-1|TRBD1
CASSTTGTGGKAFF
TGTGCCAGCAGCACAACCGGGACAGGGGGAAAAGCTTTCTTT
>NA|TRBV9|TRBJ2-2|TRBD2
CASSVGGRNTGELFF
TGTGCCAGCAGCGTAGGCGGGAGGAACACCGGGGAGCTGTTTTTT
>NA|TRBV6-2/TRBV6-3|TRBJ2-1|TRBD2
CASSYRSPAGASWEQFF
TGTGCCAGCAGTTACCGCTCCCCCGCGGGAGCATCATGGGAGCAGTTCTTC
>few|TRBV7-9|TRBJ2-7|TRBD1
CASSEDRVYEQYF
TGTGCCAGCAGCGAAGACAGGGTATACGAGCAGTACTTC
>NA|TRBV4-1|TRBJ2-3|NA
CASSQITPDTQYF
TGCGCCAGCAGCCAGATCACCCCGGATACGCAGTATTTT
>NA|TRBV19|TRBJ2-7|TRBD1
CASSFTGGGSYEQYF
TGTGCCAGTAGTTTCACAGGGGGTGGCTCCTACGAGCAGTACTTC
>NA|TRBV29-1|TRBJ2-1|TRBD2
CSVRGLAGVNEQFF
TGCAGCGTCAGAGGACTAGCGGGAGTCAATGAGCAGTTCTTC
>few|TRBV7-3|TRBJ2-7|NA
CASSLGGGNYEQYF
TGTGCCAGCAGCTTAGGAGGCGGAAACTACGAGCAGTACTTC
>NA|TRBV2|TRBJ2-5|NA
CASSTLGILQETQYF
TGTGCCAGCAGCACCCTAGGGATCCTCCAAGAGACCCAGTACTTC
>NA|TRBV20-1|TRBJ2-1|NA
CSAREIPAPPGDEQFF
TGCAGTGCCAGAGAGATCCCGGCCCCCCCTGGAGATGAGCAGTTCTTC
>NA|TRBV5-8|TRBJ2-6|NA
CASSLVHSGANVLTF
TGTGCCAGCAGCTTGGTCCACTCTGGGGCCAACGTCCTGACTTTC
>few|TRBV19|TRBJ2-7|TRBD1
CASSWGTGSSYEQYF
TGTGCCAGTAGTTGGGGGACAGGGTCATCCTACGAGCAGTACTTC
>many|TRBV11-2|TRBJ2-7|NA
CASSLGLVEYEQYF
TGTGCCAGCAGCTTAGGGCTAGTGGAGTACGAGCAGTACTTC
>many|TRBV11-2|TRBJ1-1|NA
CASWGEGTEAFF
TGTGCCAGCTGGGGGGAAGGCACTGAAGCTTTCTTT
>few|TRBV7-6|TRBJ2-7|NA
CASSLDRAHEQYF
TGTGCCAGCAGCTTAGACAGGGCCCACGAGCAGTACTTC
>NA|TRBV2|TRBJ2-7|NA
CATGDGIGQYF
TGTGCCACCGGAGATGGGATTGGGCAGTACTTC
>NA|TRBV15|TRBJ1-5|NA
CATSKIVTGLNQPQHF
TGTGCCACCAGCAAAATAGTCACAGGGTTGAATCAGCCCCAGCATTTT
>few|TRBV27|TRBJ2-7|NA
CASSLGPMAYEQYF
TGTGCCAGCAGCCTCGGACCGATGGCCTACGAGCAGTACTTC
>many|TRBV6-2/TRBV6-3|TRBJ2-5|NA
CASRPRDLQETQYF
TGTGCCAGCAGACCCAGGGACCTCCAAGAGACCCAGTACTTC
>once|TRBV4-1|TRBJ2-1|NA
CASSQQGFGLSYNEQFF
TGCGCCAGCAGCCAGCAGGGTTTTGGGCTGTCCTACAATGAGCAGTTCTTC
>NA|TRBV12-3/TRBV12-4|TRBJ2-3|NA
CASSLIVLSPDTQYF
TGTGCCAGCAGTTTAATAGTTTTGTCCCCAGATACGCAGTATTTT
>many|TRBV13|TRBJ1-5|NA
CASSLGRQPQHF
TGTGCCAGCAGCTTAGGTCGGCAGCCCCAGCATTTT
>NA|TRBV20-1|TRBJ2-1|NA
CSARDRRGLYNEQFF
TGCAGTGCTAGAGATCGGCGGGGACTGTACAATGAGCAGTTCTTC
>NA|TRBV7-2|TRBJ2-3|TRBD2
CASSSPTGGGPDTQYF
TGTGCCAGCAGCTCCCCTACGGGAGGGGGTCCAGATACGCAGTATTTT
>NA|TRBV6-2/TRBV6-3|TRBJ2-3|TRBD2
CASSYSTSASTDTQYF
TGTGCCAGCAGTTACTCGACTAGCGCAAGCACAGATACGCAGTATTTT
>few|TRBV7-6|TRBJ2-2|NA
CASSLGITGELFF
TGTGCCAGCAGCCTGGGGATAACCGGGGAGCTGTTTTTT
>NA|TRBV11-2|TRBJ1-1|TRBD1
CASSQDRAGNTEAFF
TGTGCCAGCAGCCAGGACAGGGCGGGGAACACTGAAGCTTTCTTT
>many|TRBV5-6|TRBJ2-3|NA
CASSLVWDSTDTQYF
TGTGCCAGCAGCTTGGTCTGGGACAGCACAGATACGCAGTATTTT
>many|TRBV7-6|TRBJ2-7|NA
CASSLAQTYEQYF
TGTGCCAGCAGCTTAGCGCAGACATACGAGCAGTACTTC
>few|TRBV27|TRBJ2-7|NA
CASSWGGEQHF
TGTGCCAGCAGTTGGGGGGGCGAGCAGCACTTC
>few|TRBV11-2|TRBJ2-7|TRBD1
CASSSGTAYRAVF
TGTGCCAGCAGCTCCGGGACAGCCTATCGAGCAGTTTTC
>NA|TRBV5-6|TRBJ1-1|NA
CASSLVGSLMNTEAFF
TGTGCCAGCAGCTTGGTCGGTTCACTCATGAACACTGAAGCTTTCTTT
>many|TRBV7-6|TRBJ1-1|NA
CASSLLNTEAFF
TGTGCCAGCAGCTTGTTGAACACTGAAGCTTTCTTT
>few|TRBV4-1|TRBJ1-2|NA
CASSQVGTSVGYGYTF
TGCGCCAGCAGCCAAGTCGGGACGTCCGTAGGCTATGGCTACACCTTC
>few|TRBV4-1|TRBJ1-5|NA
CASSQPGDPQPQHF
TGCGCCAGCAGCCAACCAGGGGACCCTCAGCCCCAGCATTTT
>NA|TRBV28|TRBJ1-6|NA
CASSLGQEYSPLHF
TGTGCCAGCAGTTTGGGGCAGGAGTATTCACCCCTCCACTTT
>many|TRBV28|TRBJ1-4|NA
CASAAAVDNEKLFF
TGTGCCAGCGCCGCGGCGGTTGATAATGAAAAACTGTTTTTT
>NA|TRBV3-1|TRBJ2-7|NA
CASSPPRGGAGEQYF
TGTGCCAGCAGCCCCCCGAGAGGGGGCGCGGGGGAGCAGTACTTC
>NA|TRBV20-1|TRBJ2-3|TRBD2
CSARPWTSSTDTQYF
TGCAGTGCTAGGCCATGGACTAGCAGCACAGATACGCAGTATTTT